The present entry profiles one T cell receptor (beta chain) with its context. This clonotype appeared many times. The target of this receptor is not known. No much larger clonotype is one base removed from it; base qualities were not supplied. This entry belongs to a study of regulatory T cells in long-lasting Graves disease (dated by TCRdb to 2020 to 2023). Study-level background: Antithyroid drugs had been taken for less than 3 months by newly diagnosed Graves' disease patients. Patients with persistent Graves' disease were compared with patients with newly diagnosed Graves' disease using TCR sequencing and RNA sequencing of peripheral blood. The study took place in China and was registered as a clinical trial. A total of roughly 33 samples underwent TCR sequencing: about 13 from persistent and roughly 20 from newly diagnosed Graves' disease patients. What the research found in general, with its limitations: Persistent disease showed preferential use of TRBV28, TRBJ1-2 and TRBJ2-5, whereas newly diagnosed disease favored TRBV20-1 and TRBJ2-1. Compared with newly diagnosed patients, persistent Graves' disease patients had lower TCR Shannon entropy and fewer highly expanded clones, which suggests clonal expansion. Because the primary lesion, thyroid tissue, could not be accessed, the study looked at peripheral blood alone. Sequencing and analysis were limited to the TCR beta chain. Patients with persistent disease shared more public clonotypes (around 2,700) than newly diagnosed patients did (approximately 990). The authors noted that the small sample size was a limitation that may lower accuracy.

CDR1 and CDR2, looked up from the germline V gene (reference sequence), are SEHNR and FQNEAQ. Trimming removed 1 base from V and 2 bases from J, leaving 11 bases between the germline ends. The cysteine opens and the phenylalanine closes a CDR3 of 15 amino acids. Only the CDR3 DNA is retained, 45 bases long and in frame from the first base. Preparation of the library involved multiplex PCR. Sequencing was performed on an Illumina HiSeq 4000. CDR3 regions were amplified by Arm-PCR with iRepertoire HTBI primers to construct TCR beta libraries. Gel purification was performed on PCR products prior to sequencing. As for the authors' bioinformatics: A total of some 65 TRBV and some 13 TRBJ segments were identified across samples and were used for gene usage analysis of CDR3 amino acid clonotypes. Filtered high-quality paired reads were merged into contigs using COPE and FqMerger. BLAST was used to align contigs to IMGT TRBV, TRBD and TRBJ reference genes, and CDR3 was defined according to IMGT. Any clonotype with a frequency above 0.1% was classified as a highly expanded clone. Repertoire diversity was measured by Shannon entropy, and V-J evenness by the Gini coefficient. Public clonotypes were defined as clonotypes shared by more than one individual. The public reads were quality trimmed at Q25 with fastp and then assembled into clones with MiXCR by TCRdb, keeping productive beta chains. Each CDR3 protein gets just one entry, which takes the most common genes and DNA from the rows behind it. These V and J calls derive from TCRdb rather than the authors' analysis. The sample records 300,000 to 450,000 distinct CDR3 sequences, around 16% of which are singletons. Roughly 20% of the sample rests with the top ten.

Sample time point, as interpreted from the label and publication: newly diagnosed GD, antithyroid drugs for less than 3 months. For both TCR sequencing and RNA sequencing, RNA was extracted from PBMCs in TRIzol. The diagnosis of Graves' disease was made according to American Thyroid Association guidelines. Patients for the study were recruited at an endocrinology department in Xi'an, China. Each patient gave approximately 10 milliliters of peripheral blood, collected in an EDTA anticoagulant tube. Ficoll Paque Plus density gradient separation was used to isolate PBMCs, and no further T cell sorting was done. An Agilent 2100 Bioanalyzer and agarose gel were used to check RNA quality, and a NanoDrop 2000 was used to measure RNA concentration.

The chain joins TRBV7-9 to TRBJ1-1; tentative D gene TRBD1, with 6 bases matching. Source: peripheral blood mononuclear cells (PBMCs), taken at new diagnosis, from a patient treated with antithyroid drugs. The receptor comes from a female donor with Graves disease. This receptor carries the CDR3 CASSLETGANTEAFF. At the DNA level, the sequence is TGTGCCAGCAGCTTAGAGACAGGAGCTAACACTGAAGCTTTCTTT.